These T cell receptor beta chains were read from a single sample in a study of blood T cell repertoires in COVID-19. Generated by immunoSEQ multiplex PCR, the TCRdb table keeps only in-frame clones and is missing some. The sample shows about 74,000 clones, 87% of them seen only once. Sequencing was performed on peripheral blood. These receptor sequences come from an elderly woman with active or convalescent COVID-19. Both conserved end residues are part of each CDR3. The order of the fields is CDR3 protein, CDR3 DNA, V gene, D gene, clone size, J gene. D genes are given only for firm matches. Not all rows give a size; the values are once, few, many and, for expanded clones, a class.

cdr3_aa: CAAGSLRELFF; cdr3_nt: TGTGCCGCTGGCTCGCTGCGGGAGCTGTTTTTT; v_call: TRBV7-9; d_call: -; clone_size: -; j_call: TRBJ2-2
cdr3_aa: CASSLGLAASPGELFF; cdr3_nt: TGTGCCAGCAGCCTCGGACTAGCGGCGTCCCCCGGGGAGCTGTTTTTT; v_call: TRBV7-9; d_call: TRBD2; clone_size: -; j_call: TRBJ2-2
cdr3_aa: CASSTSGGAEETQYF; cdr3_nt: TGTGCCAGCAGCACTAGCGGGGGGGCCGAAGAGACCCAGTACTTC; v_call: TRBV6-6; d_call: TRBD2; clone_size: -; j_call: TRBJ2-5
cdr3_aa: CASSEAVAGITEAFF; cdr3_nt: TGTGCCAGCAGTGAAGCAGTTGCGGGGATCACTGAAGCTTTCTTT; v_call: TRBV6-1; d_call: -; clone_size: -; j_call: TRBJ1-1
cdr3_aa: CASSFTMNTEAFF; cdr3_nt: TGTGCCAGCAGCTTTACAATGAACACTGAAGCTTTCTTT; v_call: TRBV7-2; d_call: -; clone_size: -; j_call: TRBJ1-1
cdr3_aa: CASSQDMGQNTGELFF; cdr3_nt: TGCGCCAGCAGCCAAGATATGGGACAGAACACCGGGGAGCTGTTTTTT; v_call: TRBV4-3; d_call: -; clone_size: -; j_call: TRBJ2-2
cdr3_aa: CASRRESIEKLFF; cdr3_nt: TGCGCCAGCAGACGGGAAAGTATTGAAAAACTGTTTTTT; v_call: TRBV5-1; d_call: -; clone_size: -; j_call: TRBJ1-4
cdr3_aa: CASSRGQGGYGYTF; cdr3_nt: TGTGCCAGCAGCCGGGGACAGGGGGGCTATGGCTACACCTTC; v_call: TRBV6-5; d_call: TRBD1; clone_size: -; j_call: TRBJ1-2
cdr3_aa: CASSEGGAGSGANVLTF; cdr3_nt: TGTGCCAGCAGTGAAGGAGGAGCTGGGTCTGGGGCCAACGTCCTGACTTTC; v_call: TRBV25-1; d_call: -; clone_size: -; j_call: TRBJ2-6
cdr3_aa: CASSTQTGGGGEAFF; cdr3_nt: TGTGCCAGTAGTACCCAAACAGGGGGCGGCGGTGAAGCTTTCTTT; v_call: TRBV19; d_call: TRBD1; clone_size: -; j_call: TRBJ1-1
cdr3_aa: CASSLARLAGGPRELFF; cdr3_nt: TGTGCCAGCAGCTTAGCTCGACTAGCGGGGGGGCCGAGGGAGCTGTTTTTT; v_call: TRBV7-2; d_call: TRBD2; clone_size: -; j_call: TRBJ2-2
cdr3_aa: CASSSYRVRDGEKLFF; cdr3_nt: TGTGCCAGCAGTTCCTACAGGGTAAGGGATGGCGAAAAACTGTTTTTT; v_call: TRBV28; d_call: -; clone_size: -; j_call: TRBJ1-4
cdr3_aa: CAGGTATSSGNTIYF; cdr3_nt: TGTGCCGGCGGGACAGCTACATCTTCTGGAAACACCATATATTTT; v_call: TRBV28; d_call: TRBD1; clone_size: -; j_call: TRBJ1-3
cdr3_aa: CASSQGARQGTDTQYF; cdr3_nt: TGTGCCAGCAGCCAGGGGGCCCGACAGGGCACAGATACGCAGTATTTT; v_call: TRBV4-2; d_call: -; clone_size: -; j_call: TRBJ2-3
cdr3_aa: CASSLVRGFEPQHF; cdr3_nt: TGTGCCAGCAGTTTGGTCAGGGGTTTCGAGCCCCAGCATTTT; v_call: TRBV27; d_call: -; clone_size: -; j_call: TRBJ1-5
cdr3_aa: CASSPGQVYGYTF; cdr3_nt: TGTGCCAGCTCCCCGGGACAGGTCTATGGCTACACCTTC; v_call: TRBV18; d_call: TRBD1; clone_size: -; j_call: TRBJ1-2
cdr3_aa: CASSFFPPGTESNEQFF; cdr3_nt: TGTGCTAGCAGTTTTTTTCCCCCTGGGACAGAGAGCAATGAGCAGTTCTTC; v_call: TRBV7-7; d_call: TRBD1; clone_size: -; j_call: TRBJ2-1
cdr3_aa: CASSRVGLAEKETQYF; cdr3_nt: TGTGCCAGCTCACGGGTGGGACTAGCGGAGAAAGAGACCCAGTACTTC; v_call: TRBV18; d_call: TRBD2; clone_size: once; j_call: TRBJ2-5
cdr3_aa: CASSLGLAGGPRDTQYF; cdr3_nt: TGTGCCAGCAGCCTGGGACTAGCGGGGGGGCCTAGAGATACGCAGTATTTT; v_call: TRBV7-2; d_call: TRBD2; clone_size: -; j_call: TRBJ2-3
cdr3_aa: CSVWGEGKGSEAFF; cdr3_nt: TGCAGCGTGTGGGGGGAGGGGAAAGGGTCTGAAGCTTTCTTT; v_call: TRBV29-1; d_call: -; clone_size: -; j_call: TRBJ1-1
cdr3_aa: CASSPARDYGYTF; cdr3_nt: TGTGCCAGCAGCCCCGCGCGCGACTATGGCTACACCTTC; v_call: TRBV7-3; d_call: -; clone_size: -; j_call: TRBJ1-2
cdr3_aa: CASTDRVNEQFF; cdr3_nt: TGTGCCAGCACCGACAGGGTAAATGAGCAGTTCTTC; v_call: TRBV12-3/TRBV12-4; d_call: TRBD1; clone_size: -; j_call: TRBJ2-1
cdr3_aa: CASSQYRNAKGGYTF; cdr3_nt: TGCGCCAGCAGCCAATATAGAAACGCAAAGGGGGGCTACACCTTC; v_call: TRBV4-3; d_call: -; clone_size: -; j_call: TRBJ1-2
cdr3_aa: CASSPLLYNEQFF; cdr3_nt: TGTGCCAGCAGCCCCCTCCTTTACAATGAGCAGTTCTTC; v_call: TRBV7-3; d_call: -; clone_size: -; j_call: TRBJ2-1
cdr3_aa: CASSAGTGSPLHF; cdr3_nt: TGTGCCAGCAGCGCCGGGACAGGGTCACCCCTCCACTTT; v_call: TRBV7-9; d_call: TRBD1; clone_size: -; j_call: TRBJ1-6
cdr3_aa: CASSPAGTGDTSPLHF; cdr3_nt: TGTGCCAGCAGCCCAGCAGGCACAGGGGATACTTCACCCCTCCACTTT; v_call: TRBV7-2; d_call: TRBD1; clone_size: -; j_call: TRBJ1-6
cdr3_aa: CASSLLVSGTSRYEQYF; cdr3_nt: TGTGCCAGCAGTTTATTGGTGTCCGGGACTTCAAGGTACGAGCAGTACTTC; v_call: TRBV27; d_call: -; clone_size: once; j_call: TRBJ2-7
cdr3_aa: CASREGKSAGANVLTF; cdr3_nt: TGTGCCAGCAGGGAGGGTAAGTCTGCTGGGGCCAACGTCCTGACTTTC; v_call: TRBV2; d_call: -; clone_size: few; j_call: TRBJ2-6
cdr3_aa: CASSLPSGTEAFF; cdr3_nt: TGTGCCAGCAGCTTGCCCTCGGGCACTGAAGCTTTCTTT; v_call: TRBV5-4; d_call: -; clone_size: -; j_call: TRBJ1-1
cdr3_aa: CASIDGTQNTEAFF; cdr3_nt: TGTGCCAGCATAGACGGGACACAGAACACTGAAGCTTTCTTT; v_call: TRBV2; d_call: -; clone_size: once; j_call: TRBJ1-1
cdr3_aa: CASSGPVRGTEAFF; cdr3_nt: TGTGCCAGCAGTGGACCGGTAAGGGGTACTGAAGCTTTCTTT; v_call: TRBV6-6; d_call: -; clone_size: -; j_call: TRBJ1-1
cdr3_aa: CSVSFSGGTDTQYF; cdr3_nt: TGCAGCGTTTCCTTTAGCGGGGGCACAGATACGCAGTATTTT; v_call: TRBV29-1; d_call: TRBD2; clone_size: -; j_call: TRBJ2-3
cdr3_aa: CACSSVAGGLGRNQPQHF; cdr3_nt: TGTGCCTGCAGCTCCGTGGCGGGGGGGCTGGGGCGCAATCAGCCCCAGCATTTT; v_call: TRBV7-2; d_call: -; clone_size: few; j_call: TRBJ1-5
cdr3_aa: CASSLAYFDTQYF; cdr3_nt: TGTGCCAGCAGCTTGGCTTACTTCGATACGCAGTATTTT; v_call: TRBV5-5; d_call: -; clone_size: -; j_call: TRBJ2-3
cdr3_aa: CASSGGPDGYTF; cdr3_nt: TGTGCCAGCAGCGGGGGACCGGATGGCTACACCTTC; v_call: TRBV28; d_call: -; clone_size: -; j_call: TRBJ1-2
cdr3_aa: CASSQGQGAQGYTF; cdr3_nt: TGTGCCAGCAGCCAAGGACAGGGGGCGCAGGGCTACACCTTC; v_call: TRBV7-8; d_call: TRBD1; clone_size: -; j_call: TRBJ1-2
cdr3_aa: CASSLRSQTNTEAFF; cdr3_nt: TGTGCCAGCAGCTTGCGTTCACAGACGAACACTGAAGCTTTCTTT; v_call: TRBV11-2; d_call: -; clone_size: -; j_call: TRBJ1-1
cdr3_aa: CASRGANTEAFF; cdr3_nt: TGTGCCAGCCGCGGTGCTAACACTGAAGCTTTCTTT; v_call: TRBV5-4; d_call: -; clone_size: -; j_call: TRBJ1-1
cdr3_aa: CAARSGQDYSNQPQHF; cdr3_nt: TGTGCCGCCCGAAGCGGACAGGACTATAGCAATCAGCCCCAGCATTTT; v_call: TRBV10-3; d_call: TRBD1; clone_size: -; j_call: TRBJ1-5
cdr3_aa: CASSVEGGTYNSPLHF; cdr3_nt: TGTGCCAGCAGCGTGGAGGGAGGTACCTATAATTCACCCCTCCACTTT; v_call: TRBV9; d_call: -; clone_size: -; j_call: TRBJ1-6
cdr3_aa: CATSRAGLEFNQPQHF; cdr3_nt: TGTGCCACCAGCAGAGCCGGGTTAGAGTTCAATCAGCCCCAGCATTTT; v_call: TRBV15; d_call: -; clone_size: -; j_call: TRBJ1-5
cdr3_aa: CASSSLGARGPIQYF; cdr3_nt: TGTGCCAGCAGCTCGTTGGGCGCCAGGGGGCCCATTCAGTACTTC; v_call: TRBV11-2; d_call: TRBD1; clone_size: -; j_call: TRBJ2-4
cdr3_aa: CASRRQGGPGELFF; cdr3_nt: TGTGCCAGCAGGAGACAGGGTGGGCCCGGGGAGCTGTTTTTT; v_call: TRBV5-6; d_call: TRBD1; clone_size: few; j_call: TRBJ2-2
cdr3_aa: CASSNRVPETQYF; cdr3_nt: TGTGCCAGCAGTAACAGGGTTCCAGAGACCCAGTACTTC; v_call: TRBV28; d_call: -; clone_size: -; j_call: TRBJ2-5
cdr3_aa: CASRGENNEQFF; cdr3_nt: TGTGCCAGCCGCGGGGAGAACAATGAGCAGTTCTTC; v_call: TRBV6-5; d_call: -; clone_size: -; j_call: TRBJ2-1
cdr3_aa: CASNLDGWGVTEAFF; cdr3_nt: TGTGCCAGCAACCTGGACGGGTGGGGGGTCACTGAAGCTTTCTTT; v_call: TRBV16; d_call: -; clone_size: -; j_call: TRBJ1-1